This entry features one T cell receptor beta chain sequence. This entry belongs to a study of blood T cell repertoires in COVID-19. Only in-frame clones appear in the TCRdb table, and some are missing; sequencing was by immunoSEQ multiplex PCR. The repertoire holds about 130,000 clones, with 83% as singletons. The sample taken for sequencing was PBMCs or T cells enriched from blood (not recorded which). The clonotype originates from a young man who had recovered from COVID-19.

This chain's CDR3 is CASSRNPGTGELFF. CDR3 nucleotides: TGTGCCAGCAGCCGTAATCCGGGTACCGGGGAGCTGTTTTTT. The V gene is TRBV11-1, the J gene TRBJ2-2; D unclear. There are 14 residues in the CDR3. Trimming stripped 5 bases from V and 5 bases from J, with 12 bases between. CDR1 and CDR2 from the germline V gene are SGHAT and FQDESV (reference sequence).